Included here is one T cell receptor (beta chain) sequence, with context. Its antigen is not known. The V gene lost 1 base and the J gene lost 0 bases, with 16 bases spanning the gap. Germline lookup yields CDR1 SEHNR and CDR2 FQNEAQ (reference sequence). CDR3 length: 19 amino acids. There were no recent acute infections or vaccinations among the donors, who were healthy HIV-negative adults. Investigators divided CD4+ cells into CD45RA+ naive and CD45RA-negative memory subsets. This entry comes from a study of shared clonotypes between healthy human individuals. Study-wide findings and caveats: Limitation of the genetic and exposure-history diversity represented came from the few donors. Compared with memory subsets, naive subsets generally had larger estimated richness.

Produced via immunoSEQ multiplex PCR; TCRdb's table is partial and in-frame only. The sample lists approximately 2.5 million clones, more than 85% seen once, with 0.36% in the top ten. The chain recombines TRBV7-9 with TRBJ2-6, with D tentatively TRBD1 (5 bases). Sequencing was carried out using naive CD4+ T cells from PBMCs. Subset defined: CD45RA+ positively selected. This receptor was obtained from a man aged 18 to 35 in good health. Some clones in this sample may be carry-over from other donors' samples. The DNA of the CDR3 is TGTGCCAGCAGCTTAGTTCAGGGTGCGTCTCACTCTGGGGCCAACGTCCTGACTTTC. Amino acid sequence: CASSLVQGASHSGANVLTF.